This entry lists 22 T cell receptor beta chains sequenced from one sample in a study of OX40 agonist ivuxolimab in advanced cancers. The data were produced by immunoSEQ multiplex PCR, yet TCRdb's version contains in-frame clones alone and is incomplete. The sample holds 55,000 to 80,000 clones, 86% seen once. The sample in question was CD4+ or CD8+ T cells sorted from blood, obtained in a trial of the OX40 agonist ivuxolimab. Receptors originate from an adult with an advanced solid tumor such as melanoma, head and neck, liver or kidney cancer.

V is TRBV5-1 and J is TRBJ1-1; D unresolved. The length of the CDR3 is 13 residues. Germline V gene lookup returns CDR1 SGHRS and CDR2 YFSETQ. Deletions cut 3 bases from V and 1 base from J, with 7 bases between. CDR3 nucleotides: TGCGCCAGCAGCTCGCCTTCGAACACTGAAGCTTTCTTT. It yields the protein CASSSPSNTEAFF.

The chain's CDR3 is CAWSVGGKAQHF. The CDR3 bases are TGTGCCTGGAGTGTAGGGGGCAAGGCCCAGCATTTT. V and J are TRBV30 and TRBJ1-5; TRBD1 aligns across 7 bases. Germline V gene lookup returns CDR1 GTSNPN and CDR2 SVGIG (reference sequence). This CDR3 region has 12 residues. After removal of 0 bases from V and 11 bases from J, the junction contained 4 bases not matched to a gene.

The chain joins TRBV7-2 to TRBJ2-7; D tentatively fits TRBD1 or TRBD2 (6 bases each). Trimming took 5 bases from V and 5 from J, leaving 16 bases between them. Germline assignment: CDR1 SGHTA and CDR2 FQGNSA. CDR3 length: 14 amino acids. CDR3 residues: CASSPVGGPHEQYF. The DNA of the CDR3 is TGTGCCAGCAGCCCCGTAGGGGGGCCCCACGAGCAGTACTTC.

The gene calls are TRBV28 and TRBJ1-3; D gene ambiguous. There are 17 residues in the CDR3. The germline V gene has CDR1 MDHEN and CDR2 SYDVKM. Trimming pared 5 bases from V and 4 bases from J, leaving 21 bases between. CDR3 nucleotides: TGTGCCAGCAGTCCCCCTTTTAGTGCCGTTGACGGAAACACCATATATTTT. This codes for CASSPPFSAVDGNTIYF.

The CDR3 DNA reads as TGTGCCAGCAGTTTGTCAGGGGTCGGAAAACTGTTTTTT. Protein product: CASSLSGVGKLFF. The gene calls are TRBV28 and TRBJ1-4; tentative D call: TRBD1 (6 bases). The CDR3 totals 13 residues. The ends were cut back, 3 bases at V and 10 bases at J, with 12 bases in the middle. Germline V CDR1 and CDR2: MDHEN, SYDVKM.

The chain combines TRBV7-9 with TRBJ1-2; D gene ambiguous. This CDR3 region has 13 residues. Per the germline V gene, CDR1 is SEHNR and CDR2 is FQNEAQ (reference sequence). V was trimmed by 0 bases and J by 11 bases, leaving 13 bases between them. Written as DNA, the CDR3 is TGTGCCAGCAGCTTAGCCAGGCCGGAGAGGTACACCTTC. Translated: CASSLARPERYTF.

As DNA, the CDR3 is TGTGCCAGCAGCCGAGGACAGCGAAATCAGCCCCAGCATTTT. As protein: CASSRGQRNQPQHF. The chain recombines TRBV6-5 with TRBJ1-5; D perhaps matches TRBD1 (6 bases). Trimming shortened V by 6 bases and J by 4 bases, and 13 bases separated the two germline ends. CDR1 and CDR2 from the germline V gene are MNHEY and SVGAGI. The CDR3 sequence is 14 residues long.

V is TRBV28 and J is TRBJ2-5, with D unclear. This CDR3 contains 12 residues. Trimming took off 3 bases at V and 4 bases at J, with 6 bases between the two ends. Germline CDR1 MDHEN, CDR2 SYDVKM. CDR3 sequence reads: CASSFPGETQYF. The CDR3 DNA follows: TGTGCCAGCAGTTTCCCCGGAGAGACCCAGTACTTC.

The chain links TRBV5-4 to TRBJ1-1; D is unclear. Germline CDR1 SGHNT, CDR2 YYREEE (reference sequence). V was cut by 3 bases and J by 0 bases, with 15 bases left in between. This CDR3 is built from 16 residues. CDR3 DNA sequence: TGTGCCAGCAGCTGGAGCGTGCAGTCTATGAACACTGAAGCTTTCTTT. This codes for CASSWSVQSMNTEAFF.

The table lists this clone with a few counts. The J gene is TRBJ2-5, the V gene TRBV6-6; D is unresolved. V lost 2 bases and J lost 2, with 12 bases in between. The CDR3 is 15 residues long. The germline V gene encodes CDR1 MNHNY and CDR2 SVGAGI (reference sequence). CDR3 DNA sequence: TGTGCCAGCAGTTACGCTCTGGGGAATCAAGAGACCCAGTACTTC. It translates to CASSYALGNQETQYF.

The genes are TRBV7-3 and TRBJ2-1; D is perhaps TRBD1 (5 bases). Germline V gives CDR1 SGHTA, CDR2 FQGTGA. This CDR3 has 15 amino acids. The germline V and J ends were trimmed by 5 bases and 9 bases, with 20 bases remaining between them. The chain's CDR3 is CASSPRQPGWGEQFF. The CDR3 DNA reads TGTGCCAGCAGCCCCCGACAGCCTGGTTGGGGTGAGCAGTTCTTC.

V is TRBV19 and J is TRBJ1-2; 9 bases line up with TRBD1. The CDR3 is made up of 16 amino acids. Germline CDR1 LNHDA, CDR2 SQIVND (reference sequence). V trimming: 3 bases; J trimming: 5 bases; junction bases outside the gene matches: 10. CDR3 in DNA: TGTGCCAGTAGTATCCCCCAACAGACAGGGGGATATGGCTACACCTTC. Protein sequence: CASSIPQQTGGYGYTF. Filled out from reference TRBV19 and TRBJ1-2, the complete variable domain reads DGGITQSPKYLFRKEGQNVTLSCEQNLNHDAMYWYRQDPGQGLRLIYYSQIVNDFQKGDIAEGYSVSREKKESFPLTVTSAQKNPTAFYLCASSIPQQTGGYGYTFGSGTRLTVV.

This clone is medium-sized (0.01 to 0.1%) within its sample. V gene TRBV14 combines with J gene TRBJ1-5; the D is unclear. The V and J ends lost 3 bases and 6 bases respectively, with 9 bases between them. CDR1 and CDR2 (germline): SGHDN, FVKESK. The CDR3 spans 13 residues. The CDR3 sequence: CASSQALGQPQHF. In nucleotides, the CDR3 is TGTGCCAGCAGCCAGGCCCTCGGTCAGCCCCAGCATTTT. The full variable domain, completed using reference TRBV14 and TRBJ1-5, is EAGVTQFPSHSVIEKGQTVTLRCDPISGHDNLYWYRRVMGKEIKFLLHFVKESKQDESGMPNNRFLAERTGGTYSTLKVQPAELEDSGVYFCASSQALGQPQHFGDGTRLSIL.

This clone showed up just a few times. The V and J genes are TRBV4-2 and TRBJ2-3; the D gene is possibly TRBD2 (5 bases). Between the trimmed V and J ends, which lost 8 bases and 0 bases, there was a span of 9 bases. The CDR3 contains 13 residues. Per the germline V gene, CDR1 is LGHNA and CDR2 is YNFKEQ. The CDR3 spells CASGSTSTDTQYF. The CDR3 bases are TGTGCCAGCGGGAGTACAAGCACAGATACGCAGTATTTT.

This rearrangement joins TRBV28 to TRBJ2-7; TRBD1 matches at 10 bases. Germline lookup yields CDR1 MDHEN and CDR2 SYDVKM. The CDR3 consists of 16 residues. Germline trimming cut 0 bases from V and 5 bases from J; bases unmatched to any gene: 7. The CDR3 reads CASSLWGQGFSHEQYF. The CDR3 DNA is TGTGCCAGCAGTTTATGGGGACAGGGGTTTAGCCACGAGCAGTACTTC.

CDR3: CASSLDGTGYNSPLHF. The DNA of the CDR3 is TGCGCCAGCAGCTTGGACGGGACAGGGTATAATTCACCCCTCCACTTT. The chain recombines TRBV5-1 with TRBJ1-6, with TRBD1 identical over 9 bases. The germline CDR1 and CDR2 sequences are SGHRS and YFSETQ. The V and J ends lost 0 bases and 4 bases, in that order; junction bases with no gene match: 2. The CDR3 covers 16 residues.

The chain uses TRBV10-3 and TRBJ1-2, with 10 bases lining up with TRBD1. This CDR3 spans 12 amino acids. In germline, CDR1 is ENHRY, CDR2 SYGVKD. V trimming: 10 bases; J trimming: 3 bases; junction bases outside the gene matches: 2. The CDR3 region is CATGQGDYGYTF. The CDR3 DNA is TGTGCCACAGGACAGGGGGACTATGGCTACACCTTC.

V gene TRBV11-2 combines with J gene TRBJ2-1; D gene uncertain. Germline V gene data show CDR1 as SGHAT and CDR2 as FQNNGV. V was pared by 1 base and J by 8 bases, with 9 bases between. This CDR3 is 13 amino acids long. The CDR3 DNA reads TGTGCCAGCAGCTTAGGAGGTGACGATGAGCAGTTCTTC. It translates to CASSLGGDDEQFF.

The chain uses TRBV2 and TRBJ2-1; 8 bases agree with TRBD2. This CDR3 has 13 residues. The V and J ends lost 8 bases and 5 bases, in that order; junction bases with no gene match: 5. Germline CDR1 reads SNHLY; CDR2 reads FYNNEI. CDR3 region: CASSGGEDNEQFF. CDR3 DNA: TGTGCCAGCTCCGGGGGGGAGGACAATGAGCAGTTCTTC.

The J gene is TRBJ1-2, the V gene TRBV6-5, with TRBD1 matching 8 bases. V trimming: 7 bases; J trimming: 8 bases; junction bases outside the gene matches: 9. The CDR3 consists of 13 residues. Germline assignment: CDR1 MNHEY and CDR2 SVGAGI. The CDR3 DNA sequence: TGTGCCAGCATCGGCGACAGGGGCGGCGGCTACACCTTC. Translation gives CASIGDRGGGYTF.

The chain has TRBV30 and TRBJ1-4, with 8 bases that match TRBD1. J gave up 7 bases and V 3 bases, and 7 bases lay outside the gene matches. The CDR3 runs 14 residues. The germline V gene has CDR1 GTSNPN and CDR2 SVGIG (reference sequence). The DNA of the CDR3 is TGTGCCTGGAGGGACACAACAGGGGGTGAAAAACTGTTTTTT. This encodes CAWRDTTGGEKLFF. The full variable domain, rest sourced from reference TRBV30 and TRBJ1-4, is SQTIHQWPATLVQPVGSPLSLECTVEGTSNPNLYWYRQAAGRGLQLLFYSVGIGQISSEVPQNLSASRPQDRQFILSSKKLLLSDSGFYLCAWRDTTGGEKLFFGSGTQLSVL.

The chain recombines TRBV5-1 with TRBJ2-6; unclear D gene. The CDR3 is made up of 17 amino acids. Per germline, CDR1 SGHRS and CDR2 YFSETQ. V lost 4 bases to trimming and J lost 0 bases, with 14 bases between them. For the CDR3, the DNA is TGCGCCAGCAGCGTAAGACTTGACATCTCTGGGGCCAACGTCCTGACTTTC. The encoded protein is CASSVRLDISGANVLTF. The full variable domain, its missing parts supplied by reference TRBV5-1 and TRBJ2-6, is KAGVTQTPRYLIKTRGQQVTLSCSPISGHRSVSWYQQTPGQGLQFLFEYFSETQRNKGNFPGRFSGRQFSNSRSEMNVSTLELGDSALYLCASSVRLDISGANVLTFGAGSRLTVL.